The rows below give T cell receptor beta chains drawn from one sample of a study of a mutant IDH1 vaccine in newly diagnosed glioma. These receptors lack a known antigen. The method was immunoSEQ multiplex PCR; TCRdb's version includes in-frame clones alone and lacks a portion of them. Of around 29,000 clones listed, 87% are singletons. Sequencing used peripheral blood mononuclear cells (PBMCs), obtained from a glioma patient whose treatment included an IDH1 peptide vaccine. These receptor sequences come from a woman aged 35 to 49 with glioma. Some clones in this sample may be carry-over from other donors' samples. CDR3s include the opening cysteine and the closing phenylalanine or tryptophan.

J | V | CDR3
TRBJ1-4 | TRBV15 | CATKTHGGGDEKLFF
TRBJ1-6 | TRBV5-4 | CASSSGQSGSNNSPLHF
NA | TRBV28 | CASSTGGVAHEQYF
TRBJ2-6 | TRBV6-4 | CASSPTSGANVLTF
TRBJ2-7 | TRBV18 | CASSPSVTGGEQYF
TRBJ2-3 | TRBV29-1 | CSVTMWPGGTDTQYF
TRBJ1-1 | TRBV7-9 | CASSRARGRNTEAFF
TRBJ2-1 | TRBV6-4 | CASRDGTGDYNEQFF
TRBJ2-5 | TRBV19 | CASSIPSDGGWETQYF
TRBJ2-6 | TRBV9 | CASSATQGSGANVLTF
TRBJ1-2 | TRBV2 | CASSPTGGISGYTF
TRBJ2-2 | TRBV28 | CASSTTKREFSTGELFF
TRBJ2-7 | TRBV4-3 | CASSQDGGLAGAVEQYF
TRBJ2-1 | TRBV7-3 | CASSLTSGAGEQFF
TRBJ1-1 | TRBV5-8 | CASSSRDRNTEAFF
TRBJ1-1 | TRBV6-1 | CASSVRMNTEAFF
TRBJ2-7 | TRBV5-5 | CASSLGQGPYEQYF
TRBJ1-6 | TRBV9 | CASSVGQSSGSPLHF
TRBJ2-3 | TRBV4-1 | CASSQEKSPDTQYF
TRBJ2-5 | TRBV4-2 | CASSQEVLAGRETQYF
TRBJ2-1 | TRBV9 | CASSPSVGNEQFF
TRBJ1-1 | TRBV7-7 | CASSLRTDTEAFF
TRBJ2-3 | TRBV7-3 | CASSLRGQGARDTQYF
TRBJ1-3 | TRBV9 | CASSVGDTIYF
TRBJ2-2 | TRBV19 | CASSGQGYTGELFF